The text below deals with one TCR beta chain. Its binding antigen is unknown. No base quality values were provided; no much bigger clone lies one nucleotide off. The CDR3 runs 15 amino acids, cysteine and phenylalanine included. The DNA shown is the 45-base CDR3, in frame from base 1. Reading the germline V gene gives CDR1 ENHRY and CDR2 SYGVKD. V and J are truncated by 3 bases and 8 bases respectively, leaving an intervening sequence of 20 bases. The data derive from a study of T cells after somatic rescue of genetic block (TCRdb year 2020). With respect to the entire study: The study assessed how robust, over the long term, a T-cell system was when the system had developed through somatic rescue of a genetic block in T-cell development.

The library was obtained by the immunoSEQ multiplex PCR assay. Here the immuneACCESS table is served through TCRdb, limited to in-frame sequences with V and J called. Missing clones are a known gap in these copies; in checked studies unresolved V genes cover under half, and the rest lacks a known reason. For this sample the table gives 80,000 to 100,000 clones, of which around 89% were detected only once. The ten biggest clones cover around 1.6% of the sample. This chain is built from TRBV10-3 and TRBJ2-7, with the D segment identity uncertain. The sequenced sample was peripheral blood mononuclear cells (PBMCs). This receptor was taken from a young woman. The nucleotide sequence is given as TGTGCCATCAGTGACTCTCGGGCCAGCTCCCCAAAGCAGTACTTC. This codes for CAISDSRASSPKQYF.